This passage covers 8 T cell receptor beta chains from one sample sequenced in a study of CD8 T cells in ankylosing spondylitis. TCRdb reprocessed the 5' RACE reads with MiXCR, giving one entry per CDR3 protein. The sample has about 240,000 distinct CDR3 sequences, roughly 8.6% seen once. Sequencing was carried out using blood, either unsorted or a sorted T cell fraction (not recorded which). These receptors originate from a male donor with ankylosing spondylitis or in good health (not recorded which).

This clonotype came up many times. This chain links TRBV10-3 with TRBJ2-3, with 11 positions matching TRBD2. The V segment lost 7 bases and the J segment 5 bases; nucleotides outside the gene matches: 14. The length of the CDR3 is 17 residues. From germline, CDR1 is ENHRY and CDR2 SYGVKD. The CDR3: CAIKGGTSGLAGDTQYF. DNA of the CDR3: TGTGCCATCAAAGGGGGGACTAGCGGTTTGGCTGGAGATACGCAGTATTTT.

This clonotype has ten or more counts. V is TRBV27 and J is TRBJ2-3, with a weak D call TRBD2 (5 bases). The V end was cut by 5 bases, the J end by 10 bases, with 16 bases between. The CDR3 length is 13 residues. Germline V gene sequence: CDR1 MNHEY, CDR2 SMNVEV (reference sequence). The CDR3: CASSPSDLLAQYF. The CDR3 region has the DNA TGTGCCAGCAGTCCCTCGGACTTGCTAGCGCAGTATTTT.

This clonotype was picked up many times. The J gene is TRBJ2-7, the V gene TRBV20-1; D perhaps matches TRBD1 (5 bases). This CDR3 has 14 residues. Germline CDR1 and CDR2: DFQATT and SNEGSKA (reference sequence). With 6 bases removed from V and 3 bases from J, the gap between germline ends came to 18 bases. The CDR3 nucleotides are TGCAGTGCGCCAGGATGGGGCACAGACTACGAGCAGTACTTC. The encoded protein is CSAPGWGTDYEQYF.

This clonotype came up many times. The rearrangement uses TRBV5-4 and TRBJ2-3; 12 bases are a match to TRBD2. The CDR3 length is 17 residues. Unmatched junction bases numbered 5, after V lost 2 bases and J lost 1 base. CDR1 and CDR2 from the germline V gene are SGHNT and YYREEE (reference sequence). CDR3 residues: CASSFGLAGRGTDTQYF. The DNA for the CDR3 is TGTGCCAGCAGCTTCGGACTAGCGGGGAGGGGCACAGATACGCAGTATTTT. The full variable domain, completed using reference TRBV5-4 and TRBJ2-3, is ETGVTQSPTHLIKTRGQQVTLRCSSQSGHNTVSWYQQALGQGPQFIFQYYREEENGRGNFPPRFSGLQFPNYSSELNVNALELDDSALYLCASSFGLAGRGTDTQYFGPGTRLTVL.

This clonotype appeared many times. This chain connects TRBV5-1 to TRBJ1-5; D not certain. The CDR3 spans 14 residues. Per the germline V gene, CDR1 is SGHRS and CDR2 is YFSETQ. The V end was cut by 0 bases, the J end by 5 bases, with 9 bases between. In DNA form, the CDR3 reads TGCGCCAGCAGCTTGGGCGACGAATATCAGCCCCAGCATTTT. This translates into CASSLGDEYQPQHF.

V is TRBV29-1 and J is TRBJ1-1; 7 bases align to TRBD1. The CDR3 loop spans 15 amino acids. The germline CDR1 and CDR2 sequences are SQVTM and ANQGSEA. J was trimmed by 1 base and V by 7 bases; bases with no gene match: 12. The CDR3 nucleotides read TGCAGCGGCAAAGGACGGGGGACAGCGAACACTGAAGCTTTCTTT. Translated, it gives CSGKGRGTANTEAFF. Full variable domain (missing parts from reference TRBV29-1 and TRBJ1-1): SAVISQKPSRDICQRGTSLTIQCQVDSQVTMMFWYRQQPGQSLTLIATANQGSEATYESGFVIDKFPISRPNLTFSTLTVSNMSPEDSSIYLCSGKGRGTANTEAFFGQGTRLTVV.

This clonotype was seen at least ten times. This chain joins TRBV4-3 and TRBJ1-1; D perhaps matches TRBD1 (5 bases). V lost 0 bases and J lost 7, with 12 bases in between. Germline V gene sequence: CDR1 LGHNA, CDR2 YSLEER. The CDR3 is 14 residues long. The CDR3 DNA follows: TGCGCCAGCAGCCAAGACATAACCCAGGGTGAAGCTTTCTTT. Its translation: CASSQDITQGEAFF.

This clonotype was observed a handful of times. V usage is TRBV29-1 and J usage is TRBJ2-7; TRBD1 matches at 8 bases. This CDR3 contains 15 residues. Losses at the gene ends were 4 bases for V and 0 bases for J; bases not matched to a gene: 8. Germline V lookup: CDR1 SQVTM, CDR2 ANQGSEA. CDR3 sequence: CSVGLQGVVSYEQYF. CDR3 DNA: TGCAGCGTTGGATTACAGGGGGTGGTCTCCTACGAGCAGTACTTC.